This is a list of T cell receptor beta chains from one sample in a study of blood T cells in healthy people across ages. TCRdb re-analysed the 5' RACE reads in MiXCR, keeping a single row per CDR3 protein. The sample comprises approximately 800,000 distinct CDR3 sequences, around 50% of which are singletons, and under 30% rests with the top ten. Sequencing was carried out using blood. All receptors come from a man aged 40-50 years in good health. Each CDR3 is given with its conserved first and last residue. The D gene is left open where the match is weak. A clone size is listed for some rows: how often the clone was seen (once, few, many), or a class if it is expanded.

D gene: .; clone size: .; V gene: TRBV4-2; J gene: TRBJ2-1; CDR3 DNA: TGTGCCAGCAGCCAAGATTTGGCTAGCTCAGCCTACAATGAGCAGTTCTTC; CDR3 protein: CASSQDLASSAYNEQFF
D gene: .; clone size: .; V gene: TRBV7-9; J gene: TRBJ1-2; CDR3 DNA: TGTGCCAGCAGCCACCCGCGTCACTATGGCTACACCTTC; CDR3 protein: CASSHPRHYGYTF
D gene: .; clone size: few; V gene: TRBV10-3; J gene: TRBJ1-2; CDR3 DNA: TGTGCCATCAGCACAGAACAGGGATCGGGCTACACCTTC; CDR3 protein: CAISTEQGSGYTF
D gene: .; clone size: few; V gene: TRBV13; J gene: TRBJ1-1; CDR3 DNA: TGTGCCAGCAGCTCCCTAGGGGGTCTACATCCATTGAACACTGAAGCTTTCTTT; CDR3 protein: CASSSLGGLHPLNTEAFF
D gene: TRBD1; clone size: .; V gene: TRBV18; J gene: TRBJ1-5; CDR3 DNA: TGTGCCAGCTCACGAGGACAGGCGAATCAGCCCCAGCATTTT; CDR3 protein: CASSRGQANQPQHF
D gene: .; clone size: .; V gene: TRBV21-1; J gene: TRBJ2-5; CDR3 DNA: TGTGCCAGCAGCAAACCAAGCCCCTTTTGCGCCCGGGGGGCCCGGAAGGAGCAGTACTTC; CDR3 protein: CASSKPSPFCARGARKEQYF
D gene: .; clone size: .; V gene: TRBV20-1; J gene: TRBJ2-5; CDR3 DNA: TGCAGTGCTGCCTTTGGGGAGACCCAGTACTTC; CDR3 protein: CSAAFGETQYF
D gene: TRBD1; clone size: .; V gene: TRBV6-1; J gene: TRBJ2-1; CDR3 DNA: TGTGCCAACAGAGGGACAGGTCGAAACAATGAGCAGTTCTTC; CDR3 protein: CANRGTGRNNEQFF
D gene: TRBD2; clone size: few; V gene: TRBV6-1; J gene: TRBJ2-5; CDR3 DNA: TGTGCCAGCAGTGAAGGGACTAGCTACGAGACCCAGTACTTC; CDR3 protein: CASSEGTSYETQYF
D gene: .; clone size: .; V gene: TRBV29-1; J gene: TRBJ2-7; CDR3 DNA: TGCAGCGTTGATACAGGGAATCACGAGCAGTACTTC; CDR3 protein: CSVDTGNHEQYF
D gene: .; clone size: .; V gene: TRBV21-1; J gene: TRBJ1-6; CDR3 DNA: TGTGCCAGCAGCACGTACGGGTTGGGGACCTATAATTCACCCCTCCACTTT; CDR3 protein: CASSTYGLGTYNSPLHF
D gene: TRBD2; clone size: .; V gene: TRBV11-1; J gene: TRBJ2-7; CDR3 DNA: TGTGCCAGCAGCGCCTACTTCGGCGTTGGCGGGAGGGCGACCATAAGCTCCTACGAGCAGTACTTC; CDR3 protein: CASSAYFGVGGRATISSYEQYF
D gene: .; clone size: .; V gene: TRBV29-1; J gene: TRBJ2-4; CDR3 DNA: TGCAGCGTTGAAATGAATTTAGCCAAAAACATTCAGTACTTC; CDR3 protein: CSVEMNLAKNIQYF
D gene: TRBD2; clone size: few; V gene: TRBV28; J gene: TRBJ2-7; CDR3 DNA: TGTGCCAGCAGCATTGCTGGGGCGCTGGCGGGAGCTTTCTACGAGCAGTACTTC; CDR3 protein: CASSIAGALAGAFYEQYF
D gene: TRBD1; clone size: .; V gene: TRBV9; J gene: TRBJ1-1; CDR3 DNA: TGTGCCAGCAGCCACCTACAGGAACAGGGGTGGGTCACTGAAGCTTTCTTT; CDR3 protein: CASSHLQEQGWVTEAFF
D gene: .; clone size: .; V gene: TRBV4-3; J gene: TRBJ2-7; CDR3 DNA: TGCGCCAGCAGCCAAGATTTTGGCGCGGGCTACGAGCAGTACTTC; CDR3 protein: CASSQDFGAGYEQYF
D gene: TRBD2; clone size: .; V gene: TRBV12-3/TRBV12-4; J gene: TRBJ2-3; CDR3 DNA: TGTGCCAGCAGAACTAGCGGGGGGTCCTATAGCACAGATACGCAGTATTTT; CDR3 protein: CASRTSGGSYSTDTQYF
D gene: .; clone size: .; V gene: TRBV6-5; J gene: TRBJ2-5; CDR3 DNA: TGTGCCAGCAGTTCCCAATTCAGAGAATCTGGGTCAGAGACCCAGTACTTC; CDR3 protein: CASSSQFRESGSETQYF
D gene: TRBD2; clone size: .; V gene: TRBV11-2; J gene: TRBJ2-3; CDR3 DNA: TGTGCCAGCAGCTTAGTTAGCGGGAGGGGAAGAGATACGCAGTATTTT; CDR3 protein: CASSLVSGRGRDTQYF
D gene: .; clone size: once; V gene: TRBV28; J gene: TRBJ1-4; CDR3 DNA: TGTGCCAGCAGTTCTTACATGGGGGCGCCGAAGGAAAAACTGTTTTTT; CDR3 protein: CASSSYMGAPKEKLFF
D gene: TRBD2; clone size: .; V gene: TRBV20-1; J gene: TRBJ2-1; CDR3 DNA: TGCAGTGCTACGCCTCTAGCGGGAGGCTTCCAAATTGAGTTCTTC; CDR3 protein: CSATPLAGGFQIEFF
D gene: .; clone size: .; V gene: TRBV7-9; J gene: TRBJ2-1; CDR3 DNA: TGTGCCAGCAGCTTAATCTTTGGGTCAGAGCACAATGAGCAGTTCTTC; CDR3 protein: CASSLIFGSEHNEQFF
D gene: .; clone size: .; V gene: TRBV7-9; J gene: TRBJ2-3; CDR3 DNA: TGTGCCAGCAGCAACGCCCACCGCACAGATACGCAGTATTTT; CDR3 protein: CASSNAHRTDTQYF
D gene: .; clone size: few; V gene: TRBV7-9; J gene: TRBJ2-6; CDR3 DNA: TGTGCCAGCAGCTTAGATCGACAGTCTGGGGCCAACGTCCTGACTTTC; CDR3 protein: CASSLDRQSGANVLTF
D gene: .; clone size: .; V gene: TRBV28; J gene: TRBJ1-2; CDR3 DNA: TGTGCCAGCGAGAGCGGGGGACGGGCCTATGGCTACACCTTC; CDR3 protein: CASESGGRAYGYTF
D gene: TRBD1; clone size: few; V gene: TRBV20-1; J gene: TRBJ2-4; CDR3 DNA: TGCAGTGCCCCTGGACAGGGCGCGAACATTCAGTACTTC; CDR3 protein: CSAPGQGANIQYF
D gene: .; clone size: .; V gene: TRBV14; J gene: TRBJ1-2; CDR3 DNA: TGTGCCAGCAGCCAAATCGTGGCCCATGGGGACTATGGCTACACCTTC; CDR3 protein: CASSQIVAHGDYGYTF
D gene: TRBD2; clone size: .; V gene: TRBV27; J gene: TRBJ2-6; CDR3 DNA: TGTGCCAGCAGTTCCGGGGGGGCCCTCTCTGGGGCCAACGTCCTGACTTTC; CDR3 protein: CASSSGGALSGANVLTF
D gene: .; clone size: few; V gene: TRBV7-6; J gene: TRBJ2-3; CDR3 DNA: TGTGCCAGCAGCCCGTCGGTCCCAGCAGATACGCAGTATTTT; CDR3 protein: CASSPSVPADTQYF
D gene: TRBD2; clone size: .; V gene: TRBV20-1; J gene: TRBJ2-3; CDR3 DNA: TGCAGTGCTAGAGATCCTAGCGGGGGGCTTAGCACAGATACGCAGTATTTT; CDR3 protein: CSARDPSGGLSTDTQYF
D gene: TRBD2; clone size: .; V gene: TRBV4-1; J gene: TRBJ2-5; CDR3 DNA: TGCGCCAGCAGCCAAAATCTAGCGGGAGAAGAGACCCAGTACTTC; CDR3 protein: CASSQNLAGEETQYF
D gene: .; clone size: .; V gene: TRBV12-3/TRBV12-4; J gene: TRBJ2-6; CDR3 DNA: TGTGCCAGCAGTTTAAGAGCCGGCTCTGGGGCCAACGTCCTGACTTTC; CDR3 protein: CASSLRAGSGANVLTF
D gene: .; clone size: .; V gene: TRBV7-3; J gene: TRBJ2-7; CDR3 DNA: TGTGCCAGCAGCTCAACGCCGGGACACATCCACGAGCAGTACTTC; CDR3 protein: CASSSTPGHIHEQYF
D gene: TRBD1; clone size: .; V gene: TRBV12-3/TRBV12-4; J gene: TRBJ1-1; CDR3 DNA: TGTGCCAGCAGTTTGGGGGTGGGGACAGGCGACACTGAAGCTTTCTTT; CDR3 protein: CASSLGVGTGDTEAFF
D gene: .; clone size: many; V gene: TRBV12-3/TRBV12-4; J gene: TRBJ2-3; CDR3 DNA: TGTGCCAGCAGCCCCAAGGATACGCAGTATTTT; CDR3 protein: CASSPKDTQYF
D gene: TRBD1; clone size: .; V gene: TRBV28; J gene: TRBJ2-4; CDR3 DNA: TGTGCCAGCAGTTTCCCCGGGACAGGGATTCTTGGCGGGCAGTACTTC; CDR3 protein: CASSFPGTGILGGQYF
D gene: .; clone size: .; V gene: TRBV29-1; J gene: TRBJ1-1; CDR3 DNA: TGCAGCGTTGACAGGGCCCCTGAAGCTTTCTTT; CDR3 protein: CSVDRAPEAFF
D gene: .; clone size: few; V gene: TRBV29-1; J gene: TRBJ2-7; CDR3 DNA: TGCAGCGTCACCGACAGACTCTACGAGCAGTACTTC; CDR3 protein: CSVTDRLYEQYF
D gene: TRBD1; clone size: .; V gene: TRBV28; J gene: TRBJ2-7; CDR3 DNA: TGTGCCAGCAGTTCAAGGACAGGGGTAGCCTACGAGCAGTACTTC; CDR3 protein: CASSSRTGVAYEQYF
D gene: TRBD2; clone size: .; V gene: TRBV25-1; J gene: TRBJ2-7; CDR3 DNA: TGTGCCAGCAGTGAGACGGGAGGACAAGCCTACGAGCAGTACTTC; CDR3 protein: CASSETGGQAYEQYF